The source of this T cell receptor beta chain is a study of blood T cell repertoires in COVID-19. Study overall: Acute-phase and convalescent COVID-19 samples originated in the United States, Italy and Spain. PBMCs, B-cell-depleted T cells, or T cells provided the cDNA or gDNA that made up the material.

Germline V lookup: CDR1 MDHEN, CDR2 SYDVKM. V lost 5 bases, J lost 5 bases, and 9 bases stayed unmatched. This CDR3 is 15 amino acids long. In the original analysis: From reference gene primer amplification, estimates of nucleated cell counts were derived. The method was immunoSEQ multiplex PCR; TCRdb's version includes in-frame clones alone and lacks a portion of them. V and J calls plus clone size are reproduced from that table; the DNA served to infer D and trimming. The repertoire holds around 200,000 clones, with about 85% as singletons. The genes are TRBV28 and TRBJ2-3, with TRBD2 identical over 8 bases. Sequencing was done on a sample of peripheral blood. The source is a man aged 40-50 years with acute or convalescent COVID-19. The CDR3, as DNA: TGTGCCAGCAGTCCCCTTGGAGCGGGGGAAGATACGCAGTATTTT. It yields the protein CASSPLGAGEDTQYF.